The clone carrying this T cell receptor beta chain showed up many times. These data originate in a study of T cell repertoires in cytomegalovirus infection. Each CDR3 protein is one row after TCRdb ran MiXCR on the reads. The repertoire holds 250,000 or so distinct CDR3 sequences, with around an eighth as singletons. CDR1 and CDR2 (germline): SQVTM, ANQGSEA. Trimming removed 6 bases from V and 1 base from J, with 7 bases in between. The length of the CDR3 is 11 residues. The chain recombines TRBV29-1 with TRBJ2-7; maybe TRBD1 (5 bases). The sample consisted of PBMCs. The sequence was obtained from a human donor in good health (CMV status not recorded). Some clones in this sample may be carry-over from other donors' samples. CDR3 sequence: CSVTDSYEQYF. The CDR3 DNA reads as TGCAGCGTGACAGATTCCTACGAGCAGTACTTC.